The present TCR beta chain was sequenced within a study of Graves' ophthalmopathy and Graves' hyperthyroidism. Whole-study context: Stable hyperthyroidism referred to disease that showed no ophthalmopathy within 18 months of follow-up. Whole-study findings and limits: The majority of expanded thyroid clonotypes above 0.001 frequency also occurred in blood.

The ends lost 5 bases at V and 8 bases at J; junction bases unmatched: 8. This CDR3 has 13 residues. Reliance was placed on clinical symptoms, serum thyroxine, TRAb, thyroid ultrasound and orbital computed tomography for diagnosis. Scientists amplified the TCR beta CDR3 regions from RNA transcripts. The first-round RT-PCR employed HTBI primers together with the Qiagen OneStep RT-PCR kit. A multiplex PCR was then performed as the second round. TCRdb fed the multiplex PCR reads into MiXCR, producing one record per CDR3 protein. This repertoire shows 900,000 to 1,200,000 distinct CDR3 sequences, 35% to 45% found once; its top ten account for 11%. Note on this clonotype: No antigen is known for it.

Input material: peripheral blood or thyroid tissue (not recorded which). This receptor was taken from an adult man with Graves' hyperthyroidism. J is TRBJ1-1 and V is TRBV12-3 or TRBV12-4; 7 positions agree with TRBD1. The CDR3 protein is CASSPATGREAFF. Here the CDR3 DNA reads TGTGCCAGCAGTCCGGCGACAGGGAGGGAAGCTTTCTTT.